This is a list of T cell receptor beta chains from one sample in a study of blood T cell repertoires in COVID-19. The table came from immunoSEQ multiplex PCR; TCRdb's copy has only in-frame clones and leaves some out. The sample carries about 190,000 clones, about four fifths recorded once. Sequences were obtained from peripheral blood. The receptors shown here come from a woman between 65 and 79 years old with active or convalescent COVID-19. Each CDR3 is given with its conserved first and last residue. The size field is filled for only some rows; it gives once, few, many or a size class.

J: TRBJ1-1
V: TRBV5-1
size: .
CDR3: CASTEGPNTEAFF

J: TRBJ2-1
V: TRBV6-5
size: .
CDR3: CASSQTGSNEQFF

J: TRBJ2-3
V: TRBV9
size: .
CDR3: CASSVKRGLATDTQYF

J: TRBJ2-3
V: TRBV11-2
size: once
CDR3: CASSLVVAADTQYF

J: TRBJ2-5
V: TRBV2
size: .
CDR3: CASGSPAGGVGETQYF

J: TRBJ2-3
V: TRBV11-2
size: .
CDR3: CASSLAVRGLAVSTDTQYF

J: TRBJ2-1
V: TRBV14
size: once
CDR3: CASSQGQGRYNEQFF

J: TRBJ2-5
V: TRBV19
size: .
CDR3: CASSIQGGLSTQYF

J: TRBJ2-7
V: TRBV5-4
size: .
CDR3: CASSRVGAYEQYF

J: TRBJ2-7
V: TRBV6-2/TRBV6-3
size: .
CDR3: CASSPPGQGPTTGEQYF

J: TRBJ2-1
V: TRBV5-1
size: .
CDR3: CATPPGSVKVEDEQFF

J: TRBJ2-1
V: TRBV27
size: .
CDR3: CASSPGGANEQFF

J: TRBJ2-3
V: TRBV2
size: .
CDR3: CASSSQGARSTDTQYF

J: TRBJ1-5
V: TRBV19
size: .
CDR3: CASSTRTGGQPQHF

J: TRBJ1-5
V: TRBV18
size: few
CDR3: CASSPKQGQPQHF

J: TRBJ1-6
V: TRBV5-5
size: .
CDR3: CASSLIIGSRESPLHF